This is a list of T cell receptor beta chains from one sample in a study of shared clonotypes between healthy human individuals. Generated by immunoSEQ multiplex PCR, the TCRdb table keeps only in-frame clones and is missing some. The repertoire holds about 550,000 clones, 95% seen once, with 0.085% to 0.11% in the top ten. Sequencing used naive CD8+ T cells sorted from blood. These receptors all come from a woman aged 25-40 years in good health. CDR3s include the opening cysteine and the closing phenylalanine or tryptophan. Fields, in order: D gene, J gene, V gene, clone size, CDR3 DNA, CDR3 protein. The D gene is left open where the match is weak. The size of a clone is reported for some rows only, either as once, few or many, or as a class for expanded clones.

d_call: TRBD1
j_call: TRBJ2-7
v_call: TRBV5-4
clone_size: -
cdr3_nt: TGTGCCAGCAGCTTGTCGGGACAGTTTTACGAGCAGTACTTC
cdr3_aa: CASSLSGQFYEQYF

d_call: -
j_call: TRBJ1-5
v_call: TRBV27
clone_size: -
cdr3_nt: TGTGCCAGCAGTTTATGGTCGGGTTTAAATCAGCCCCAGCATTTT
cdr3_aa: CASSLWSGLNQPQHF

d_call: TRBD2
j_call: TRBJ2-1
v_call: TRBV11-2
clone_size: -
cdr3_nt: TGTGCCAGCGCTAGCGGGAGTTATGAGCAGTTCTTC
cdr3_aa: CASASGSYEQFF

d_call: TRBD1
j_call: TRBJ2-7
v_call: TRBV4-1
clone_size: -
cdr3_nt: TGCGCCAGCAGCCAAGAAGGGCCCCCACGGACAGGGGCCTACGAGCAGTACTTC
cdr3_aa: CASSQEGPPRTGAYEQYF

d_call: -
j_call: TRBJ1-2
v_call: TRBV29-1
clone_size: -
cdr3_nt: TGCAGCGGTACAGGCCTCTATGGCTACACCTTC
cdr3_aa: CSGTGLYGYTF

d_call: TRBD2
j_call: TRBJ2-1
v_call: TRBV11-2
clone_size: -
cdr3_nt: TGTGCCAGCAGCTTAGATCCCAGGACTAGCGGGAGTAAGGAGCAGTTCTTC
cdr3_aa: CASSLDPRTSGSKEQFF

d_call: TRBD2
j_call: TRBJ2-7
v_call: TRBV4-1
clone_size: -
cdr3_nt: TGCGCCAGCAGCCAAGGTGTTAGCGGGAGCTACGAGCAGTACTTC
cdr3_aa: CASSQGVSGSYEQYF

d_call: -
j_call: TRBJ2-7
v_call: TRBV2
clone_size: -
cdr3_nt: TGTGCCAGCAGTTACTCCATGGAGGGGAGGTCCTACGAGCAGTACTTC
cdr3_aa: CASSYSMEGRSYEQYF

d_call: -
j_call: TRBJ1-1
v_call: TRBV28
clone_size: once
cdr3_nt: TGTGCCAGCAGGGCACCTGGGACGGAGAACACTGAAGCTTTCTTT
cdr3_aa: CASRAPGTENTEAFF

d_call: -
j_call: TRBJ2-2
v_call: TRBV30
clone_size: -
cdr3_nt: TGTGCCTGGAGTAGGCTGAGAATGAACACCGGGGAGCTGTTTTTT
cdr3_aa: CAWSRLRMNTGELFF

d_call: TRBD1
j_call: TRBJ2-3
v_call: TRBV28
clone_size: -
cdr3_nt: TGTGCCAGCAGTTTTTTCCTCAGGGGGCGAGATACGCAGTATTTT
cdr3_aa: CASSFFLRGRDTQYF

d_call: -
j_call: TRBJ1-1
v_call: TRBV19
clone_size: -
cdr3_nt: TGTGCCAGTAGTATCAGCCCAGCCCACACTGAAGCTTTCTTT
cdr3_aa: CASSISPAHTEAFF

d_call: -
j_call: TRBJ2-6
v_call: TRBV6-6
clone_size: -
cdr3_nt: TGTGCCAGCAGGCAGAACTCTGGGGCCAACGTCCTGACTTTC
cdr3_aa: CASRQNSGANVLTF

d_call: -
j_call: TRBJ1-1
v_call: TRBV28
clone_size: -
cdr3_nt: TGTGCCAGCAGTTTTTTTGCCACGGCTTTCTTT
cdr3_aa: CASSFFATAFF

d_call: -
j_call: TRBJ1-3
v_call: TRBV7-6
clone_size: -
cdr3_nt: TGTGCCAGCAGCTTCGGAAACACCATATATTTT
cdr3_aa: CASSFGNTIYF

d_call: -
j_call: TRBJ2-2
v_call: TRBV9
clone_size: once
cdr3_nt: TGTGCCAGCAGCGCCAAGCGGACCTCCACCGGGGAGCTGTTTTTT
cdr3_aa: CASSAKRTSTGELFF

d_call: TRBD2
j_call: TRBJ2-2
v_call: TRBV28
clone_size: -
cdr3_nt: TGTGCCAGCAGTTTACCCACGACTAGCGGGGCGAACACCGGGGAGCTGTTTTTT
cdr3_aa: CASSLPTTSGANTGELFF

d_call: TRBD1
j_call: TRBJ2-3
v_call: TRBV7-9
clone_size: -
cdr3_nt: TGTGCCAGCAGCCTCGACAGGGCCCTAAATCAGGATACGCAGTATTTT
cdr3_aa: CASSLDRALNQDTQYF

d_call: -
j_call: TRBJ1-1
v_call: TRBV13
clone_size: -
cdr3_nt: TGTGCCAGCAGCTTTGGGACTTCTCATGGGGGAGCTTTCTTT
cdr3_aa: CASSFGTSHGGAFF

d_call: TRBD2
j_call: TRBJ2-1
v_call: TRBV19
clone_size: -
cdr3_nt: TGTGCCAGTAGTATGGTATCGGGAGGGCCCTACAATGAGCAGTTCTTC
cdr3_aa: CASSMVSGGPYNEQFF

d_call: TRBD1
j_call: TRBJ1-1
v_call: TRBV27
clone_size: -
cdr3_nt: TGTGCCAGCAGCGAACTCGGGACAGGCAGACGGGAAGCTTTCTTT
cdr3_aa: CASSELGTGRREAFF

d_call: -
j_call: TRBJ1-1
v_call: TRBV9
clone_size: few
cdr3_nt: TGTGCCAGCAGCGTAGTCGGCGAAATGAACACTGAAGCTTTCTTT
cdr3_aa: CASSVVGEMNTEAFF

d_call: TRBD2
j_call: TRBJ2-5
v_call: TRBV7-3
clone_size: -
cdr3_nt: TGTGCCAGCAGCCTCCCATTGGCTAGCGGGAGGGCCCCTCAAGAGACCCAGTACTTC
cdr3_aa: CASSLPLASGRAPQETQYF

d_call: -
j_call: TRBJ1-3
v_call: TRBV7-3
clone_size: -
cdr3_nt: TGTGCCAGCAGCGCCAACCATAACTCTGGAAACACCATATATTTT
cdr3_aa: CASSANHNSGNTIYF

d_call: -
j_call: TRBJ2-3
v_call: TRBV15
clone_size: -
cdr3_nt: TGTGCCACCAGCAGTGAGAGCACAGATACGCAGTATTTT
cdr3_aa: CATSSESTDTQYF

d_call: -
j_call: TRBJ1-5
v_call: TRBV27
clone_size: few
cdr3_nt: TGTGCCAGCAGTTTCACAGGCGATCAGCCCCAGCATTTT
cdr3_aa: CASSFTGDQPQHF

d_call: TRBD1
j_call: TRBJ1-5
v_call: TRBV19
clone_size: once
cdr3_nt: TGTGCCAGTAGTATAAGGGACAGGGGGCAGCCCCAGCATTTT
cdr3_aa: CASSIRDRGQPQHF

d_call: -
j_call: TRBJ2-7
v_call: TRBV28
clone_size: -
cdr3_nt: TGTGCCAGCAGTTTGTGGGGAGTCGGTAACGAGCAGTACTTC
cdr3_aa: CASSLWGVGNEQYF

d_call: -
j_call: TRBJ2-1
v_call: TRBV27
clone_size: -
cdr3_nt: TGTGCCAGCAGGACCTCAGACCCATACAATGAGCAGTTCTTC
cdr3_aa: CASRTSDPYNEQFF

d_call: TRBD1
j_call: TRBJ1-3
v_call: TRBV5-6
clone_size: -
cdr3_nt: TGTGCCAGCAGCTTGGCCTTGGGGACAGGGAGATCTGGAAACACCATATATTTT
cdr3_aa: CASSLALGTGRSGNTIYF

d_call: -
j_call: TRBJ2-7
v_call: TRBV2
clone_size: once
cdr3_nt: TGTGCCAGCATGGGACTCTCCACGTATTACGAGCAGTACTTC
cdr3_aa: CASMGLSTYYEQYF

d_call: -
j_call: TRBJ2-2
v_call: TRBV25-1
clone_size: -
cdr3_nt: TGTGCCAGCAGAAGGGGGACCGGGGAGCTGTTTTTT
cdr3_aa: CASRRGTGELFF

d_call: TRBD2
j_call: TRBJ2-1
v_call: TRBV14
clone_size: -
cdr3_nt: TGTGCCAGCAGCCGGCGGCGGGAGGCGAATGAGCAGTTCTTC
cdr3_aa: CASSRRREANEQFF

d_call: -
j_call: TRBJ1-1
v_call: TRBV2
clone_size: -
cdr3_nt: TGTGCCAGCAGTAGGGGTTTTGAGGATGAAGCTTTCTTT
cdr3_aa: CASSRGFEDEAFF

d_call: TRBD2
j_call: TRBJ2-1
v_call: TRBV19
clone_size: -
cdr3_nt: TGTGTCGGGTCTAGCGGGAGAGGAAGTGAGCAGTTCTTC
cdr3_aa: CVGSSGRGSEQFF

d_call: TRBD2
j_call: TRBJ2-7
v_call: TRBV5-1
clone_size: -
cdr3_nt: TGCGCCAGCAGCTTGATGGCTAGCGGATACTACGAGCAGTACTTC
cdr3_aa: CASSLMASGYYEQYF

d_call: -
j_call: TRBJ2-7
v_call: TRBV5-4
clone_size: -
cdr3_nt: TGTGCCAGCAGCTTGCCCCAGGAGGATGGATACGAGCAGTACTTC
cdr3_aa: CASSLPQEDGYEQYF

d_call: TRBD1
j_call: TRBJ1-2
v_call: TRBV7-9
clone_size: -
cdr3_nt: TGTGCCAGCAGCTCCGGGACAGCTTATGGCTACACCTTC
cdr3_aa: CASSSGTAYGYTF

d_call: -
j_call: TRBJ1-1
v_call: TRBV19
clone_size: -
cdr3_nt: TGTGCCAGTAGTCTCATGGGTAACACTGAAGCTTTCTTT
cdr3_aa: CASSLMGNTEAFF

d_call: -
j_call: TRBJ2-5
v_call: TRBV21-1
clone_size: -
cdr3_nt: TGTGCCAGCAGCATAGGACTAGCGGGAGGGACGGAGACCCAGTACTTC
cdr3_aa: CASSIGLAGGTETQYF

d_call: TRBD1
j_call: TRBJ1-1
v_call: TRBV5-8
clone_size: -
cdr3_nt: TGTGCCAGCAGCCGGACAGGGTTT
cdr3_aa: CASSRTGF

d_call: -
j_call: TRBJ2-2
v_call: TRBV11-2
clone_size: -
cdr3_nt: TGTGCCAGCAGCTTAGTGGGGAGAAGCTGGGAGCTGTTTTTT
cdr3_aa: CASSLVGRSWELFF

d_call: -
j_call: TRBJ2-1
v_call: TRBV29-1
clone_size: -
cdr3_nt: TGCAGCGTTGAGGGTTGGGGATGGCAGTCGGACGGTAATGAGCAGTTCTTC
cdr3_aa: CSVEGWGWQSDGNEQFF

d_call: -
j_call: TRBJ2-1
v_call: TRBV28
clone_size: -
cdr3_nt: TGTGCCAGCAGTTTTCAGCTAGCATACAATGAGCAGTTCTTC
cdr3_aa: CASSFQLAYNEQFF

d_call: TRBD1
j_call: TRBJ1-1
v_call: TRBV6-4
clone_size: -
cdr3_nt: TGTGCCAGCACCAATACAGGGGAGGGAGCGAACACTGAAGCTTTCTTT
cdr3_aa: CASTNTGEGANTEAFF

d_call: TRBD2
j_call: TRBJ2-3
v_call: TRBV27
clone_size: -
cdr3_nt: TGTGCCAGCAGACACGGGGAGGGAGCAGATACGCAGTATTTT
cdr3_aa: CASRHGEGADTQYF

d_call: -
j_call: TRBJ2-7
v_call: TRBV5-6
clone_size: -
cdr3_nt: TGTGCCAGCAGCTTGTTCGGACAGTCCTCCTACGAGCAGTACTTC
cdr3_aa: CASSLFGQSSYEQYF

d_call: -
j_call: TRBJ2-3
v_call: TRBV9
clone_size: -
cdr3_nt: TGTGCCAGCAGCGTATCAGGGGTGGGCACAGATACGCAGTATTTT
cdr3_aa: CASSVSGVGTDTQYF

d_call: -
j_call: TRBJ2-7
v_call: TRBV29-1
clone_size: -
cdr3_nt: TGCAGCGTTGTGACGAGCTACGAGCAGTACTTC
cdr3_aa: CSVVTSYEQYF

d_call: -
j_call: TRBJ2-7
v_call: TRBV19
clone_size: once
cdr3_nt: TGTGCCAGTAGTCCGGGACAAGACTACGAGCAGTACTTC
cdr3_aa: CASSPGQDYEQYF

d_call: -
j_call: TRBJ1-5
v_call: TRBV28
clone_size: -
cdr3_nt: TGTGCCGAAGGCCGGGGCAATCAGCCCCAGCATTTT
cdr3_aa: CAEGRGNQPQHF

d_call: -
j_call: TRBJ2-7
v_call: TRBV2
clone_size: -
cdr3_nt: TGTGCCAGCAGTGGCGGTGATCGAAACCCCTACGAGCAGTACTTC
cdr3_aa: CASSGGDRNPYEQYF

d_call: -
j_call: TRBJ2-3
v_call: TRBV18
clone_size: -
cdr3_nt: TGTGCCAGCTCACCACTGGTTGAGGACACAGATACGCAGTATTTT
cdr3_aa: CASSPLVEDTDTQYF